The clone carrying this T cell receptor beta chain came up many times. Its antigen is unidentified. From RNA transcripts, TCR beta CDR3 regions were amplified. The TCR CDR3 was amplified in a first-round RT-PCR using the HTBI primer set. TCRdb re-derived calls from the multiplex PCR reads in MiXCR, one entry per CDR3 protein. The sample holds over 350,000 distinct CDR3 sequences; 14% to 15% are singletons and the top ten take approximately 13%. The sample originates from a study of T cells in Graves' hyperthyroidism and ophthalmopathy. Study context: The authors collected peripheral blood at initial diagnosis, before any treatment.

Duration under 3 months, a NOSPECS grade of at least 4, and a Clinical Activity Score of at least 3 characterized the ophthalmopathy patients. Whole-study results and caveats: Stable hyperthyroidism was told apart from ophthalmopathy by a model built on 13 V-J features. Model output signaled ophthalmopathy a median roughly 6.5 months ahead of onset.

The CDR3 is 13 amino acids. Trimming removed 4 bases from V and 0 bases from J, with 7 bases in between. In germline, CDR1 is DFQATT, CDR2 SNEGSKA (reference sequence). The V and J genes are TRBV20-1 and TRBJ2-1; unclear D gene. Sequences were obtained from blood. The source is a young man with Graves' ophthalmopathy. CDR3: CSATPSSYNEQFF. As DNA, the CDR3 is TGCAGTGCTACCCCGAGCTCCTACAATGAGCAGTTCTTC.